Each of the 12 T cell receptor beta chains below was sequenced from the same sample in a study of T cell responses to AZD1222 COVID-19 vaccine. The table came from immunoSEQ multiplex PCR; TCRdb's copy has only in-frame clones and leaves some out. The table shows 150,000 or so clones, with 88% occurring only once. Sequences were derived from peripheral blood, sampled on day 0 of AZD1222 vaccination. These receptor sequences come from an adult in good health.

The rearrangement uses TRBV19 and TRBJ1-3, with a weak D call TRBD1 (6 bases). The CDR3 runs to 16 residues. Trimming left V 9 bases short and J 0 bases short, with 18 bases between. From germline, CDR1 is LNHDA and CDR2 SQIVND (reference sequence). The CDR3 loop reads CASEKHRDTSGNTIYF. CDR3 sequence (DNA): TGTGCCAGCGAGAAACACCGGGACACCTCTGGAAACACCATATATTTT.

This clone turned up a few times. The V and J genes are TRBV3-1 (or the pseudogene TRBV3-2) and TRBJ1-1; the match to TRBD1 covers 9 bases. Germline CDR1 is LGHDT and CDR2 is YNNKEL (reference sequence). The CDR3 spans 15 residues. J lost 4 bases, V lost 6 bases, and 9 bases had no gene match. The CDR3 is CASRTTGGWGTEAFF. The CDR3 DNA follows: TGTGCCAGCAGAACAACAGGGGGCTGGGGCACTGAAGCTTTCTTT.

The chain joins TRBV28 to TRBJ1-3; no firm D call. CDR1 and CDR2 (germline): MDHEN, SYDVKM. The CDR3 loop spans 16 amino acids. The V end was cut by 6 bases, the J end by 0 bases, with 15 bases between. The CDR3 loop is CASSQAGHPSGNTIYF. The CDR3 DNA follows: TGTGCCAGCAGCCAGGCGGGCCACCCCTCTGGAAACACCATATATTTT. Using reference TRBV28 and TRBJ1-3 for the parts outside the CDR3, the full variable domain is DVKVTQSSRYLVKRTGEKVFLECVQDMDHENMFWYRQDPGLGLRLIYFSYDVKMKEKGDIPEGYSVSREKKERFSLILESASTNQTSMYLCASSQAGHPSGNTIYFGEGSWLTVV.

CDR3 sequence reads: CSVAGANYGYTF. CDR3 in DNA: TGCAGCGTGGCGGGGGCAAACTATGGCTACACCTTC. The J gene is TRBJ1-2, the V gene TRBV29-1; possible D gene TRBD1, 6 bases. Trimming cost V 6 bases and J 2 bases, with 10 bases left between them. CDR3 size: 12 residues. The germline V gene has CDR1 SQVTM and CDR2 ANQGSEA.

The rearrangement joins TRBV13 to TRBJ1-3; D is unclear. Germline values: CDR1 PRHDT, CDR2 FYEKMQ (reference sequence). The CDR3 has 15 residues. V lost 5 bases to trimming and J lost 1 base, with 12 bases between them. Here the CDR3 DNA reads TGTGCCAGCAGCCAAAGCCAACGTTCTGGAAACACCATATATTTT. It is translated as CASSQSQRSGNTIYF.

This clone came up once. The rearrangement joins TRBV7-9 to TRBJ2-7, with 10 bases identical to TRBD1. V shed 6 bases, J shed 4 bases, and the junction held 0 bases outside the gene matches. Germline CDR1 reads SEHNR; CDR2 reads FQNEAQ (reference sequence). CDR3 length equals 12 residues. The chain's CDR3 is CASRGQGYEQYF. The CDR3 DNA sequence: TGTGCCAGCAGGGGACAGGGGTACGAGCAGTACTTC.

The chain links TRBV7-2 to TRBJ2-3; D unresolved. CDR1 and CDR2 from the germline V gene are SGHTA and FQGNSA. The V and J ends lost 6 bases and 4 bases respectively, with 8 bases between them. CDR3 length: 12 residues. The DNA for the CDR3 is TGTGCCAGCAGATCGGTTCCAGATACGCAGTATTTT. Translation: CASRSVPDTQYF.

V gene TRBV2 combines with J gene TRBJ1-5; no clear D gene. Germline V CDR1 and CDR2: SNHLY, FYNNEI. This CDR3 is built from 12 residues. V was pared by 8 bases and J by 4 bases, with 9 bases between. The CDR3 sequence is CASGQPNQPQHF. The CDR3 nucleotides read TGTGCCAGCGGGCAGCCTAATCAGCCCCAGCATTTT.

V usage is TRBV7-2 and J usage is TRBJ2-1; 7 bases fit TRBD2. Trimming removed 5 bases from V and 4 bases from J; junction bases left unmatched: 11. Germline CDR1 is SGHTA and CDR2 is FQGNSA. The CDR3 consists of 16 residues. The CDR3 nucleotides are TGTGCCAGCAGCGGAAAGGGGAGCGGGGTATACAATGAGCAGTTCTTC. Translated, it gives CASSGKGSGVYNEQFF.

This clone has a single count. The V call is TRBV9, the J call TRBJ2-5; D remains unclear. The CDR3 totals 14 residues. Germline V gene sequence: CDR1 SGDLS, CDR2 YYNGEE. V shed 4 bases and J shed 5 bases, with 15 bases lying between them. Written as DNA, the CDR3 is TGTGCCAGCAGCCCATATAATCGGGTGGAGACCCAGTACTTC. Translated, it gives CASSPYNRVETQYF.

In its sample, this clone was seen once. Here the CDR3 reads CATRDSSTNEKLFF. CDR3 nucleotides: TGTGCCACGAGGGACAGCTCAACTAATGAAAAACTGTTTTTT. This sequence joins TRBV10-3 and TRBJ1-4; 7 bases map to TRBD1. With 10 bases clipped from V and 0 bases from J, the junction kept 5 bases outside the gene matches. The CDR3 spans 14 residues. Germline V gene sequence: CDR1 ENHRY, CDR2 SYGVKD.

This chain uses TRBV19 with TRBJ1-1, with 11 bases identical to TRBD1. Trimming took 5 bases from V and 5 from J; bases not matched to a gene: 10. CDR1 LNHDA and CDR2 SQIVND come from the germline V gene (reference sequence). The CDR3 contains 16 residues. The CDR3 DNA reads as TGTGCCAGTAGTCAATTCGGGACAGGGGGAAATACTGAAGCTTTCTTT. Encoded protein: CASSQFGTGGNTEAFF.